The present entry profiles one T cell receptor (beta chain) with its context. Its antigen target is currently unknown. No qualities accompany the bases; no much larger clone lies one base away. The sample comes from a study of T cell repertoires in aging, cancer and after chemotherapy (dated by TCRdb to between 2018 and 2020). A note on the overall study: Donors spanned six age groups from 30 or younger to 70 or older, with at least three individuals per group. In the solid tumor group, the paired samples taken before and after chemotherapy came from patients with brain tumors (glioblastoma) who were receiving therapy based on temozolomide. The complete dataset included about 9.1 million TCR reads. To look at immunoaging and at how T cells reconstitute after chemotherapy, the study profiled TCR beta repertoires in peripheral blood from both healthy donors and cancer patients. A cohort of 200 to 250 cancer patients (94 with hematological and 110 to 140 with solid cancers) was assembled, and 95 healthy donors were included as a reference group.

Instead of sorted cells or RNA, genomic DNA extracted from peripheral blood served as the source for amplifying TCR beta rearrangements. Rearranged TRB sequences spanning V, D and J segments were amplified by multiplex touch-down PCR using a mixed TRB-A/B primer pool. Two consecutive PCR reactions with Phusion HS II polymerase added Illumina adapters and sample indices to the amplicons. Amplicons were gel-purified using the NucleoSpin Gel and PCR Clean-up kit and were subsequently checked with Qubit and an Agilent 2100 Bioanalyzer. The libraries were sequenced on an Illumina MiSeq with 600-cycle, single-indexed, paired-end runs. In the original analysis: TRB sequences were processed with MiXCR versions 2.12 and 3.0.5. A clone was defined as each unique CDR3 nucleotide sequence, and only productive sequences supported by at least two reads were kept. The repertoire metrics were Shannon diversity, evenness, clonality (defined as one minus evenness), and alpha-parameterized diversity profiles covering alpha 0 to 5. The IGoR algorithm was used to calculate generation probabilities for clones in the paired samples taken before and after chemotherapy. TCRdb reprocessing: public reads trimmed at Q25 with fastp, clones called with MiXCR, in-frame beta chains kept. A single entry per CDR3 protein holds the most common genes and DNA from its merged rows. Clone size and V and J calls follow TCRdb, not the original study. Counted in this sample were about 2,700 distinct CDR3 sequences; roughly 20% of them appeared once. In total, the top ten clones hold about three fifths of the sample.

The V end gives up 0 bases and the J end 3 bases, leaving 7 bases in the junction not matched to a gene. CDR1 SGHRS and CDR2 YFSETQ were looked up in the germline V gene. The CDR3 numbers 16 residues from cysteine through phenylalanine. Only CDR3 DNA is held: 48 bases, read in frame from base 1. The investigation overall reported the following: Significantly lower blood TCR diversity and higher clonality were observed in untreated patients with hematological or solid cancers than in age-matched healthy donors. Median generation probability increased over the chemotherapy interval in both cancer cohorts, suggesting repertoire reconstitution through rebound thymic output. According to the authors, the repertoire data do not permit conclusions about immunological memory after chemotherapy. Declining TCR diversity with age in healthy donors was mainly explained by loss of richness; in cancer patients, loss of evenness also contributed.

The sequence joins TRBV5-1 to TRBJ1-1, with 8 junctional bases fitting TRBD1. Sequenced input: blood. This receptor was obtained from a human donor with a solid tumor. The CDR3: CASSLAYRTGHTEAFF. The nucleotide sequence reads TGCGCCAGCAGCTTGGCGTATCGGACAGGGCACACTGAAGCTTTCTTT.